The T cell receptor (beta chain) under discussion was sequenced for a study of Graves' ophthalmopathy and Graves' hyperthyroidism. Concerning this clonotype itself: As yet, its antigen is unknown.

Trimming removed 4 bases from V and 0 bases from J, with 13 bases in between. The CDR3 sequence is 15 residues long. The V gene's germline CDR1 is SGHNT and CDR2 YYREEE (reference sequence). As the template, RNA transcripts were used to amplify TCR beta CDR3 regions. HTBI-primed first-round RT-PCR preceded second-round multiplex PCR. A single record per CDR3 protein comes from TCRdb applying MiXCR to the multiplex PCR reads. Among 300,000 to 400,000 distinct CDR3 sequences listed, about 17% were seen once. Diagnosis relied on clinical symptoms, serum thyroxine, TRAb, thyroid ultrasound and orbital computed tomography. Findings and caveats of the study: In blood appeared most of the expanded thyroid clonotypes whose frequency exceeded 0.001.

The gene calls are TRBV5-4 and TRBJ2-5; D might be TRBD2 (6 bases). Specimen: peripheral blood. This TCR came from an adult man with Graves' ophthalmopathy. CDR3: CASSPSARYQETQYF. The CDR3 DNA reads as TGTGCCAGCAGCCCTAGCGCCAGGTACCAAGAGACCCAGTACTTC.